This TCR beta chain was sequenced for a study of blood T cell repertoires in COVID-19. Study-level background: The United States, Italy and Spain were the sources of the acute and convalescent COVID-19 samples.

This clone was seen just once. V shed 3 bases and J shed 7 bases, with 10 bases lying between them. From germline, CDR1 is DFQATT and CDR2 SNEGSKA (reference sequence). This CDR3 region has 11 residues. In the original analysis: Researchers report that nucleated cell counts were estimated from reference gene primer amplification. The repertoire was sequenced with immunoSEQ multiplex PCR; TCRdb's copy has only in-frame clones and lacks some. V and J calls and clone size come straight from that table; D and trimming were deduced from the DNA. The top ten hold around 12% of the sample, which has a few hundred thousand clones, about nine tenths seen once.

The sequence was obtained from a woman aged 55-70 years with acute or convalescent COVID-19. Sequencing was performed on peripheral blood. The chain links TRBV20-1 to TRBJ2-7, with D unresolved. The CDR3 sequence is CSASSAREQYF. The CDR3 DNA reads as TGCAGTGCTAGTTCAGCGCGGGAGCAGTACTTC.